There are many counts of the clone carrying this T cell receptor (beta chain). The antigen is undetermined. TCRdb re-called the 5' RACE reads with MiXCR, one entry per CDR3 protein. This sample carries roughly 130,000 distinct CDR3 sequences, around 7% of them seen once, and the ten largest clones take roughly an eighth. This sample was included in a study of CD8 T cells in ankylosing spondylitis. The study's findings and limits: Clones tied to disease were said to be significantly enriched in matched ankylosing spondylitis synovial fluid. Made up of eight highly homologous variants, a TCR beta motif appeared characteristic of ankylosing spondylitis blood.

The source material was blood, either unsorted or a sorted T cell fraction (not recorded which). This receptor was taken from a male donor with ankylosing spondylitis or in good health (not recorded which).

CDR3 DNA: TGTGCCAGCAGCCGATCCGGGACTAGCGGCACAGATACGCAGTATTTT. Translation gives CASSRSGTSGTDTQYF. V usage is TRBV3-1 and J usage is TRBJ2-3; TRBD2 matches at 10 bases. The CDR3 has 16 residues. Germline CDR1 LGHDT, CDR2 YNNKEL (reference sequence). Trimming cost V 4 bases and J 1 base; bases outside gene matches: 5.